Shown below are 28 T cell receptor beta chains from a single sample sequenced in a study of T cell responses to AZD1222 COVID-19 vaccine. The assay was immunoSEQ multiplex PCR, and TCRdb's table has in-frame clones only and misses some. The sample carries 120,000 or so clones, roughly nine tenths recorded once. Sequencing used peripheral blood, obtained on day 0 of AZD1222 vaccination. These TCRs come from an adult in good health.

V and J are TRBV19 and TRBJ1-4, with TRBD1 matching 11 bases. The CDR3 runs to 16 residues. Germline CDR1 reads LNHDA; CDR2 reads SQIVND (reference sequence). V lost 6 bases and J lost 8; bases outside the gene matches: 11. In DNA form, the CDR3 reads TGTGCCAGTAGGGGGGACAGGGGGAAAGTCGACGAAAAACTGTTTTTT. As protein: CASRGDRGKVDEKLFF.

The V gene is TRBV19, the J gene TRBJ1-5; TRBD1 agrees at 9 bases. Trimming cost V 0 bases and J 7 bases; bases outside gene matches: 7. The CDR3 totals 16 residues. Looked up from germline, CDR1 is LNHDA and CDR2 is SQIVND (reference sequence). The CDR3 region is CASSIEGQGLWQPQHF. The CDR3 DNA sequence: TGTGCCAGTAGTATAGAGGGACAGGGCCTTTGGCAGCCCCAGCATTTT.

CDR3 sequence (DNA): TGTGCCAGCAGTGAAAGAGACCTAAGCGGCACCTTC. It is translated as CASSERDLSGTF. The chain is built from TRBV6-1 and TRBJ1-2, with D uncertain. The CDR3 has 12 amino acids. Germline V gene lookup returns CDR1 MNHNS and CDR2 SASEGT. V lost 2 bases to trimming and J lost 13 bases, with 14 bases between them.

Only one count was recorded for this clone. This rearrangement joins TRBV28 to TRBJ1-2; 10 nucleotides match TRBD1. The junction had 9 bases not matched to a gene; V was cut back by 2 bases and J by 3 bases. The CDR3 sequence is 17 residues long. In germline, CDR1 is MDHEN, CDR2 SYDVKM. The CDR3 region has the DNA TGTGCCAGCAGTTTAGAACCGGGACAGGGGACCGACTATGGCTACACCTTC. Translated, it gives CASSLEPGQGTDYGYTF.

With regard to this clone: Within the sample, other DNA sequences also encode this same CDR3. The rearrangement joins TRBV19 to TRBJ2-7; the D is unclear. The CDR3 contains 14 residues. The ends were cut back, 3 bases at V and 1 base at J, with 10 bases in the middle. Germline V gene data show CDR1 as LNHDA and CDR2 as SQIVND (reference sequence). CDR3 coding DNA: TGTGCCAGTAGTATGACGGGCGGTTCCTACGAGCAGTACTTC. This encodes CASSMTGGSYEQYF.

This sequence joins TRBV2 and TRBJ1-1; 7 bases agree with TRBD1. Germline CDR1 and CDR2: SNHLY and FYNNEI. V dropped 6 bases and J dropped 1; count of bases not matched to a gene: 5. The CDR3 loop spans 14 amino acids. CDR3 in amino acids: CASRPGQPNTEAFF. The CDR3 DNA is TGTGCCAGCAGGCCGGGACAGCCGAACACTGAAGCTTTCTTT. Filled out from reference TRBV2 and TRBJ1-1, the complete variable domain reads EPEVTQTPSHQVTQMGQEVILRCVPISNHLYFYWYRQILGQKVEFLVSFYNNEISEKSEIFDDQFSVERPDGSNFTLKIRSTKLEDSAMYFCASRPGQPNTEAFFGQGTRLTVV.

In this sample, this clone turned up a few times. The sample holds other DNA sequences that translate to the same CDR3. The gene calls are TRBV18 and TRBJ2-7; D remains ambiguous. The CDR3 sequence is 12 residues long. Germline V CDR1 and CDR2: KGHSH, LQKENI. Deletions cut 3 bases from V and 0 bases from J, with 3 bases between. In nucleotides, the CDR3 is TGTGCCAGCTCACCCTCCTCCTACGAGCAGTACTTC. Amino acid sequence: CASSPSSYEQYF.

The CDR3 DNA sequence: TGTGCCAGCAGCTTCAATGGGGGGGGAGATACGCAGTATTTT. Its protein is CASSFNGGGDTQYF. The chain joins TRBV5-4 to TRBJ2-3, with 7 nucleotides matching TRBD2. V lost 2 bases, J lost 5 bases, and 5 bases stayed unmatched. Germline V gives CDR1 SGHNT, CDR2 YYREEE (reference sequence). The CDR3 runs 14 residues. Drawing the rest from reference TRBV5-4 and TRBJ2-3, the complete variable domain is ETGVTQSPTHLIKTRGQQVTLRCSSQSGHNTVSWYQQALGQGPQFIFQYYREEENGRGNFPPRFSGLQFPNYSSELNVNALELDDSALYLCASSFNGGGDTQYFGPGTRLTVL.

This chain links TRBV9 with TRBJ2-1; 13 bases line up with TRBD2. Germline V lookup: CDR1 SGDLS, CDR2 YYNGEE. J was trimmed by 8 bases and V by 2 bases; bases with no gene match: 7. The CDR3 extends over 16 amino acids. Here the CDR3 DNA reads TGTGCCAGCAGCGTCAAGACTAGCGGGAGGAGTCATGAGCAGTTCTTC. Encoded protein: CASSVKTSGRSHEQFF.

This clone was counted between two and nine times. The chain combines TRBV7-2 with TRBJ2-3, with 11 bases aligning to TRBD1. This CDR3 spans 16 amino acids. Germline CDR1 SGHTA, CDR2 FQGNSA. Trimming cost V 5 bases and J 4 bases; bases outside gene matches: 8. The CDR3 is CASSRFGQGAADTQYF. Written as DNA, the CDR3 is TGTGCCAGCAGCCGGTTTGGACAGGGGGCAGCAGATACGCAGTATTTT.

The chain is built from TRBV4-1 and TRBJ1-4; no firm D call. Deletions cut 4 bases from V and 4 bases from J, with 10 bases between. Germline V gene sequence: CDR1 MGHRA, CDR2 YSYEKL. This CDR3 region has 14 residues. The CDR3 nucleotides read TGCGCCAGCAGCCCTCGGATGATTAATGAAAAACTGTTTTTT. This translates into CASSPRMINEKLFF.

CDR3 sequence (DNA): TGTGCCTGCGACGAGAGCTCCTATAATTCACCCCTCCACTTT. Translated, it gives CACDESSYNSPLHF. This rearrangement joins TRBV30 to TRBJ1-6; D ambiguous. This CDR3 is 14 amino acids long. Germline values: CDR1 GTSNPN, CDR2 SVGIG (reference sequence). V lost 6 bases and J lost 0, with 9 bases in between.

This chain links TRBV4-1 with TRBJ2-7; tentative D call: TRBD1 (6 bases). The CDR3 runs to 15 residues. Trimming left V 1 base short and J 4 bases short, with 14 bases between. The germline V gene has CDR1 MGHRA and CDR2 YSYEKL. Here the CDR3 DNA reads TGCGCCAGCAGCCAAGTGGGGACACGGGTATACGAGCAGTACTTC. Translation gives CASSQVGTRVYEQYF.

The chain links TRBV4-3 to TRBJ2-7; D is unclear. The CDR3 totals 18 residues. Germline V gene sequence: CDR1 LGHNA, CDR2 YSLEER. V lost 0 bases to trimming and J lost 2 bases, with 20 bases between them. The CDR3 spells CASSQEGQSVNNAYEQYF. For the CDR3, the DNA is TGCGCCAGCAGCCAAGAAGGGCAATCCGTGAACAACGCCTACGAGCAGTACTTC.

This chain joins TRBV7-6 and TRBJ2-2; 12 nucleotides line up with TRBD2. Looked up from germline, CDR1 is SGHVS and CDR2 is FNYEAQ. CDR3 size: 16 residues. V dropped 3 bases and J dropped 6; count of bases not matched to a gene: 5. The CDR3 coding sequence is TGTGCCAGCAGCTTCCCACTAGCGGGAGGCCCCGGGGAGCTGTTTTTT. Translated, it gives CASSFPLAGGPGELFF.

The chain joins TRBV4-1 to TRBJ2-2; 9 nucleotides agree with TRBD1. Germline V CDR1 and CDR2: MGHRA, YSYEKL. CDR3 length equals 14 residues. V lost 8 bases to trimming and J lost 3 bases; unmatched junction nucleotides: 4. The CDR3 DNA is TGCGCCAGCGAGGGACAGGGATACACCGGGGAGCTGTTTTTT. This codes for CASEGQGYTGELFF.

This chain's CDR3 is CASSPQGSTTEAFF. DNA of the CDR3: TGTGCCAGCAGTCCACAGGGGAGTACTACTGAAGCTTTCTTT. The rearrangement joins TRBV6-5 to TRBJ1-1, with 7 bases lining up with TRBD1. The CDR3 runs 14 residues. Germline CDR1 is MNHEY and CDR2 is SVGAGI. Germline trimming cut 5 bases from V and 5 bases from J; bases unmatched to any gene: 8.

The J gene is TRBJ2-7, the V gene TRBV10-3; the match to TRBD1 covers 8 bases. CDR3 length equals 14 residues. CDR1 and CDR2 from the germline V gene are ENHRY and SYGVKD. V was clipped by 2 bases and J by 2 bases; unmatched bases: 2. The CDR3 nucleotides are TGTGCCATCAGTGAGGGGACAGGCCCCTACGAGCAGTACTTC. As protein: CAISEGTGPYEQYF.

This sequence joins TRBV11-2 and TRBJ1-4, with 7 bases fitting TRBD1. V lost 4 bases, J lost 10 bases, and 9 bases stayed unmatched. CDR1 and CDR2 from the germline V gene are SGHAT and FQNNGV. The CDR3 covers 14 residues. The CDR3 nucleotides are TGTGCCAGCAGCTCGGGACAGCGAGCCGGAAAACTGTTTTTT. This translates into CASSSGQRAGKLFF. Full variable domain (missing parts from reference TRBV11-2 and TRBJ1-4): EAGVAQSPRYKIIEKRQSVAFWCNPISGHATLYWYQQILGQGPKLLIQFQNNGVVDDSQLPKDRFSAERLKGVDSTLKIQPAKLEDSAVYLCASSSGQRAGKLFFGSGTQLSVL.

CDR3 nucleotide sequence: TGCGCCAGCAGCCAGGACCCGTGGGCGTCCCATCAGCCCCAGCATTTT. Its protein product is CASSQDPWASHQPQHF. J is TRBJ1-5 and V is TRBV4-1; the D is unclear. This CDR3 spans 16 amino acids. V was pared by 3 bases and J by 5 bases, with 17 bases between. Germline values: CDR1 MGHRA, CDR2 YSYEKL.

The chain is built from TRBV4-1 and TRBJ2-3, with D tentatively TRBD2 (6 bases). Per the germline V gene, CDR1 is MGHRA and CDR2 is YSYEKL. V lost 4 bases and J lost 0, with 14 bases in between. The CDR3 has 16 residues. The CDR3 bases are TGCGCCAGCAGCCCAGGCGGGGCAGCTAGCACAGATACGCAGTATTTT. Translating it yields CASSPGGAASTDTQYF.

Here the CDR3 DNA reads TGTGCCAGCAGCCATTCTGGAAACACCATATATTTT. Translating it yields CASSHSGNTIYF. V gene TRBV14 combines with J gene TRBJ1-3; D call uncertain. V lost 3 bases and J 1 base, leaving 1 base between the germline ends. The CDR3 length is 12 residues. Looked up from germline, CDR1 is SGHDN and CDR2 is FVKESK.

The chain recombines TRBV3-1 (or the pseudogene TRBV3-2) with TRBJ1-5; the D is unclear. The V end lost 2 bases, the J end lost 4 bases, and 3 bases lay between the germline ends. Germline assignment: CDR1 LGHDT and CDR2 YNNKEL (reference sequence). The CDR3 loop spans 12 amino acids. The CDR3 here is CASSQRNQPQHF. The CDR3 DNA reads TGTGCCAGCAGCCAAAGAAATCAGCCCCAGCATTTT.

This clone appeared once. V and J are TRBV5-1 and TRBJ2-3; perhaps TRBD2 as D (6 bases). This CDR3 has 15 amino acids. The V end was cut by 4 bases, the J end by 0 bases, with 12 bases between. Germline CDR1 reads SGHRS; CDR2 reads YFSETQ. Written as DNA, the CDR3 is TGCGCCAGCAGCCCGACCGGGAGTAGCACAGATACGCAGTATTTT. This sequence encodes CASSPTGSSTDTQYF. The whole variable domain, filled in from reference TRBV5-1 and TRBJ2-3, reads KAGVTQTPRYLIKTRGQQVTLSCSPISGHRSVSWYQQTPGQGLQFLFEYFSETQRNKGNFPGRFSGRQFSNSRSEMNVSTLELGDSALYLCASSPTGSSTDTQYFGPGTRLTVL.

The CDR3 here is CASRPLQGYSYNEQFF. In DNA, the CDR3 is TGTGCCAGCAGGCCCCTCCAGGGTTACTCCTACAATGAGCAGTTCTTC. The rearrangement uses TRBV7-2 and TRBJ2-1, with D possibly matching TRBD1 (5 bases). The CDR3 loop spans 16 amino acids. V shed 6 bases and J shed 0 bases, with 15 bases lying between them. The germline V gene has CDR1 SGHTA and CDR2 FQGNSA.

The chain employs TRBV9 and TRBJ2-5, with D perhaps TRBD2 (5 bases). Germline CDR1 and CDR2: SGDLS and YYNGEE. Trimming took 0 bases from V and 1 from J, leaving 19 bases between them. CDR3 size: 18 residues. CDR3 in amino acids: CASSVAPLGGLGQETQYF. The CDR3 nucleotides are TGTGCCAGCAGCGTAGCCCCGCTAGGAGGCCTCGGCCAAGAGACCCAGTACTTC.

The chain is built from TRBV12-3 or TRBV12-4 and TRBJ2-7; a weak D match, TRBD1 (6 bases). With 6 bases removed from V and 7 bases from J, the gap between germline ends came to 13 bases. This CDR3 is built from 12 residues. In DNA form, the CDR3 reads TGTGCCAGCAGCCTAAGGGGGTGGGAGCAGTACTTC. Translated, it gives CASSLRGWEQYF.

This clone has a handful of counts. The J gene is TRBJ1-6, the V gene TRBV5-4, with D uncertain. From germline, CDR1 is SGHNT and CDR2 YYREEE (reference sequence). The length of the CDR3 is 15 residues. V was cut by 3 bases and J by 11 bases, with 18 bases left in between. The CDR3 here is CASSSGIFGGTPLHF. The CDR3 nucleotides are TGTGCCAGCAGCTCTGGAATTTTTGGAGGGACACCCCTCCACTTT.